These 28 T cell receptor beta chains originate from one sample sequenced in a study of blood T cell repertoires in COVID-19. Libraries were prepared by immunoSEQ multiplex PCR; TCRdb keeps only in-frame clonotypes and omits some of them. The sample holds about 190,000 clones, 87% seen once. Sequencing input: peripheral blood. The source of these receptors is a man aged 55 to 70 with active or convalescent COVID-19.

The chain recombines TRBV7-2 with TRBJ2-7; 13 positions match TRBD2. This CDR3 region has 15 residues. The germline V gene has CDR1 SGHTA and CDR2 FQGNSA. Trimming removed 5 bases from V and 7 bases from J; junction bases left unmatched: 8. CDR3 sequence reads: CASSPGGTSGAEQYF. DNA of the CDR3: TGTGCCAGCAGCCCCGGGGGGACTAGCGGGGCGGAGCAGTACTTC.

The chain couples TRBV20-1 to TRBJ1-5, with a possible D match to TRBD1 (6 bases). In germline, CDR1 is DFQATT, CDR2 SNEGSKA (reference sequence). V was cut by 3 bases and J by 4 bases, with 13 bases left in between. The CDR3 loop spans 14 amino acids. CDR3 sequence: CSASGGRGNQPQHF. CDR3 in DNA: TGCAGTGCTAGTGGTGGCAGGGGTAATCAGCCCCAGCATTTT.

V and J are TRBV6-5 and TRBJ2-5; tentatively, D is TRBD1 (6 bases). Trimming took off 2 bases at V and 3 bases at J, with 13 bases between the two ends. The CDR3 is made up of 15 amino acids. Germline CDR1 MNHEY, CDR2 SVGAGI. The CDR3 here is CASSYNPGTKETQYF. DNA of the CDR3: TGTGCCAGCAGTTACAATCCAGGGACAAAAGAGACCCAGTACTTC.

J is TRBJ2-7 and V is TRBV24-1, with 9 bases that match TRBD1. The J segment lost 1 base and the V segment lost 5 bases, leaving 17 bases of the junction unmatched. Germline V lookup: CDR1 KGHDR, CDR2 SFDVKD. The length of the CDR3 is 19 residues. The CDR3 nucleotides are TGTGCCACCAGTGGCCCCTTGGGACAGGGAGGATCATGTTCCTACGAGCAGTACTTC. Translating gives CATSGPLGQGGSCSYEQYF.

This clone is a singleton in its sample. The chain is built from TRBV24-1 and TRBJ1-5; D gene ambiguous. The germline gives CDR1 KGHDR, CDR2 SFDVKD. CDR3 size: 17 residues. V was cut by 6 bases and J by 0 bases, with 17 bases left in between. In nucleotides, the CDR3 is TGTGCCACCAGTTCGGGAATCGGAACTAGTAGCAATCAGCCCCAGCATTTT. This encodes CATSSGIGTSSNQPQHF.

V gene TRBV6-1 combines with J gene TRBJ2-5, with D unresolved. This CDR3 is built from 15 residues. Trimming removed 3 bases from V and 0 bases from J, with 11 bases in between. Germline loops: CDR1 MNHNS, CDR2 SASEGT. CDR3 bases: TGTGCCAGCAGTGACCACAGATTGAACCAAGAGACCCAGTACTTC. Translated, it gives CASSDHRLNQETQYF.

This clone has only a few counts. DNA of the CDR3: TGTGCCAGCAGCCTACAGGGAGCTGGAGGCTACACCTTC. It encodes CASSLQGAGGYTF. The chain uses TRBV7-9 and TRBJ1-2; D is perhaps TRBD1 (6 bases). The CDR3 has 13 residues. V was cut by 5 bases and J by 8 bases, with 15 bases left in between. CDR1 SEHNR and CDR2 FQNEAQ come from the germline V gene (reference sequence).

V usage is TRBV18 and J usage is TRBJ1-1, with a weak D call TRBD1 (6 bases). CDR1 is KGHSH and CDR2 is LQKENI in the germline V gene. The CDR3 runs to 14 residues. Trimming removed 2 bases at V and 4 bases at J, with 11 bases between. Here the CDR3 reads CASSPTTGLTEAFF. The CDR3 DNA is TGTGCCAGCTCACCAACGACAGGCCTCACTGAAGCTTTCTTT.

This chain links TRBV27 with TRBJ2-7, with D possibly TRBD1 on 5 matching bases. This CDR3 region has 13 residues. Germline loops: CDR1 MNHEY, CDR2 SMNVEV (reference sequence). Deletions cut 5 bases from V and 4 bases from J, with 12 bases between. For the CDR3, the DNA is TGTGCCAGCAGTCAAGGACAAAGGTACGAGCAGTACTTC. Translated, it gives CASSQGQRYEQYF.

This clone appeared a single time. The gene calls are TRBV27 and TRBJ1-2; no reliable D call. CDR3 length equals 15 residues. V was clipped by 5 bases and J by 4 bases, with 17 bases between them. Germline CDR1 MNHEY, CDR2 SMNVEV (reference sequence). The CDR3 DNA reads as TGTGCCAGCAGTCCATTGGACGTCACTAGCTATGGCTACACCTTC. Its translation: CASSPLDVTSYGYTF.

This rearrangement joins TRBV2 to TRBJ1-1, with D possibly matching TRBD1 (6 bases). The ends were cut back, 5 bases at V and 9 bases at J, with 13 bases in the middle. Per the germline V gene, CDR1 is SNHLY and CDR2 is FYNNEI. The CDR3 totals 12 residues. As DNA, the CDR3 is TGTGCCAGCAGTACCTCCGGGACACAAGCTTTCTTT. This sequence encodes CASSTSGTQAFF.

The chain has TRBV29-1 and TRBJ2-1, with 10 nucleotides matching TRBD2. The germline CDR1 and CDR2 sequences are SQVTM and ANQGSEA. CDR3 length: 15 amino acids. V lost 4 bases to trimming and J lost 7 bases; unmatched junction nucleotides: 10. The chain's CDR3 is CSVGTSGGAGNEQFF. The CDR3 region has the DNA TGCAGCGTTGGAACAAGCGGGGGGGCTGGAAATGAGCAGTTCTTC.

The rearrangement uses TRBV18 and TRBJ2-5; 7 bases map to TRBD1. V lost 4 bases to trimming and J lost 4 bases; unmatched junction nucleotides: 3. The CDR3 runs 13 residues. Germline V lookup: CDR1 KGHSH, CDR2 LQKENI. CDR3: CASSRGGGETQYF. The DNA for the CDR3 is TGTGCCAGCTCACGAGGGGGCGGAGAGACCCAGTACTTC.

V gene TRBV2 combines with J gene TRBJ1-4; D gene unclear. CDR1 is SNHLY and CDR2 is FYNNEI in the germline V gene. This CDR3 comprises 15 residues. V was shortened by 6 bases and J by 4 bases, with 15 bases between the two germline ends. In DNA, the CDR3 is TGTGCCAGCAGGCTGCAAGGGAGCCTTAATGAAAAACTGTTTTTT. Protein: CASRLQGSLNEKLFF. Full variable domain (outside the CDR3, taken from reference TRBV2 and TRBJ1-4): EPEVTQTPSHQVTQMGQEVILRCVPISNHLYFYWYRQILGQKVEFLVSFYNNEISEKSEIFDDQFSVERPDGSNFTLKIRSTKLEDSAMYFCASRLQGSLNEKLFFGSGTQLSVL.

This clone was picked up one time. The genes are TRBV19 and TRBJ1-5, with D tentatively TRBD1 (5 bases). This CDR3 region has 17 residues. Germline CDR1 reads LNHDA; CDR2 reads SQIVND (reference sequence). V lost 5 bases, J lost 2 bases, and 19 bases lay in between. CDR3 protein: CASSSREGIGGNQPQHF. The CDR3 region has the DNA TGTGCCAGTAGTTCAAGGGAGGGGATCGGGGGCAATCAGCCCCAGCATTTT.

The rearrangement joins TRBV5-4 to TRBJ2-1, with 11 bases matching TRBD1. There are 15 residues in the CDR3. Germline CDR1 is SGHNT and CDR2 is YYREEE (reference sequence). Losses at the gene ends were 5 bases for V and 6 bases for J; bases not matched to a gene: 7. CDR3 DNA sequence: TGTGCCAGCAGTTCTCCCGGGACAGGGGGCAATGAGCAGTTCTTC. Encoded protein: CASSSPGTGGNEQFF.

The rearrangement joins TRBV6-6 to TRBJ1-2; a possible D gene is TRBD1 (6 bases). This CDR3 has 12 residues. CDR1 and CDR2 (germline): MNHNY, SVGAGI (reference sequence). The V and J ends lost 2 bases and 10 bases respectively, with 11 bases between them. The CDR3 DNA reads as TGTGCCAGCAGTTACCCACAGGGATCCTACACCTTC. Translated: CASSYPQGSYTF.

This rearrangement joins TRBV3-1 (or the pseudogene TRBV3-2) to TRBJ2-7; 9 nucleotides align to TRBD2. The germline V gene encodes CDR1 LGHDT and CDR2 YNNKEL (reference sequence). After removal of 3 bases from V and 3 bases from J, the junction contained 0 bases not matched to a gene. The CDR3 loop spans 13 amino acids. CDR3 sequence reads: CASSHSGGYEQYF. The CDR3 DNA sequence: TGTGCCAGCAGCCATAGCGGGGGCTACGAGCAGTACTTC.

The chain carries TRBV6-5 and TRBJ1-6; 9 bases fit TRBD1. The trim removed 11 bases at V and 10 bases at J, leaving 12 bases unmatched. This CDR3 has 14 residues. Germline-derived CDR1 and CDR2 are MNHEY and SVGAGI. The CDR3 sequence is CASFPGQGTSPLHF. DNA of the CDR3: TGTGCCTCTTTCCCGGGACAGGGTACATCACCCCTCCACTTT.

This clone was observed a few times. The chain joins TRBV7-9 to TRBJ1-5; D not resolved. Trimming removed 5 bases from V and 1 base from J, with 6 bases in between. CDR1 is SEHNR and CDR2 is FQNEAQ in the germline V gene (reference sequence). CDR3 size: 13 residues. The CDR3 nucleotides are TGTGCCAGCAGCCAACAGAGCAATCAGCCCCAGCATTTT. It codes for CASSQQSNQPQHF.

This chain connects TRBV6-6 to TRBJ1-1, with D possibly matching TRBD1 (5 bases). The CDR3 consists of 15 residues. CDR1 and CDR2 (germline): MNHNY, SVGAGI (reference sequence). Trimming shortened V by 0 bases and J by 4 bases, and 12 bases separated the two germline ends. DNA for the CDR3: TGTGCCAGCAGTTACTCACAGGTATTTGGCACTGAAGCTTTCTTT. Its translation: CASSYSQVFGTEAFF.

The chain combines TRBV6-4 with TRBJ2-1; TRBD2 matches 14 bases. CDR1 MRHNA and CDR2 SNTAGT come from the germline V gene. This CDR3 has 15 amino acids. The CDR3 sequence: CAIFPRTSGGNEQFF. CDR3 sequence (DNA): TGTGCAATCTTCCCCCGGACTAGCGGGGGGAATGAGCAGTTCTTC.

This sequence joins TRBV27 and TRBJ1-2; TRBD1 is a possible D gene (6 bases). V was cut by 5 bases and J by 2 bases, with 9 bases left in between. The CDR3 runs 13 residues. The V gene's germline CDR1 is MNHEY and CDR2 SMNVEV (reference sequence). CDR3 sequence reads: CASSTGYNYGYTF. The CDR3, as DNA: TGTGCCAGCAGTACAGGGTACAACTATGGCTACACCTTC.

The chain employs TRBV6-5 and TRBJ2-1; 9 bases are shared with TRBD1. In germline, CDR1 is MNHEY, CDR2 SVGAGI. J gave up 5 bases and V 8 bases, and 7 bases lay outside the gene matches. CDR3 size: 14 residues. CDR3 nucleotide sequence: TGTGCCAGCCACCGGGGGACAGGGAACAATGAGCAGTTCTTC. Translation: CASHRGTGNNEQFF.

This clone showed up just once. V usage is TRBV24-1 and J usage is TRBJ1-2; 7 bases line up with TRBD1. Losses at the gene ends were 3 bases for V and 5 bases for J; bases not matched to a gene: 2. This CDR3 region has 13 residues. The germline CDR1 and CDR2 sequences are KGHDR and SFDVKD. This CDR3 reads CATSDETGYGYTF. CDR3 sequence (DNA): TGTGCCACCAGTGATGAGACAGGGTATGGCTACACCTTC.

V usage is TRBV5-1 and J usage is TRBJ1-1; D is unresolved. V was shortened by 4 bases and J by 2 bases, with 12 bases between the two germline ends. Germline V gives CDR1 SGHRS, CDR2 YFSETQ. The CDR3 totals 14 residues. CDR3 nucleotides: TGCGCCAGCAGCCCTACAGTGATAAACACTGAAGCTTTCTTT. Its protein is CASSPTVINTEAFF.

The rearrangement uses TRBV18 and TRBJ2-5; TRBD2 might be the D (6 bases). Per the germline V gene, CDR1 is KGHSH and CDR2 is LQKENI. V lost 6 bases and J lost 3, with 14 bases in between. CDR3 length: 14 residues. DNA for the CDR3: TGTGCCAGCTCCCCCCAAACGGGGGAAGAGACCCAGTACTTC. Translated, it gives CASSPQTGEETQYF.

The V gene is TRBV5-4, the J gene TRBJ2-3, with TRBD1 as a possible D gene (5 bases). Germline-derived CDR1 and CDR2 are SGHNT and YYREEE (reference sequence). The V and J ends lost 3 bases and 3 bases respectively, with 8 bases between them. This CDR3 has 13 residues. In DNA form, the CDR3 reads TGTGCCAGCAGCTCCAGGGATACAGATACGCAGTATTTT. This gives the protein CASSSRDTDTQYF.